The 27 T cell receptor beta chains presented below share a single source sample, sequenced in a study of cytomegalovirus exposure and HLA in healthy donors. Researchers ran the PCR with 60 Vbeta and 13 Jbeta primers. TCRdb's table, derived via immunoSEQ multiplex PCR, lists solely in-frame clones and lacks some. Of around 150,000 clones listed, just over 70% were seen once; the top ten hold 4.7%. Material for sequencing was PBMCs. These receptors came from a man younger than 30 in good health and CMV-seropositive.

The J gene is TRBJ2-7, the V gene TRBV6-1; 9 bases map to TRBD1. The V gene end was trimmed by 2 bases and the J gene end by 5 bases; junction bases not matched to a gene: 7. CDR3 length: 15 residues. The germline V gene encodes CDR1 MNHNS and CDR2 SASEGT. CDR3 amino acids: CASSESLQGANEQYV. CDR3 bases: TGTGCCAGCAGTGAATCACTACAGGGGGCCAACGAGCAGTACGTC.

In the case of this clone: The identical CDR3 is also encoded by other nucleotide sequences in the sample. The chain recombines TRBV5-1 with TRBJ1-1; 9 nucleotides agree with TRBD1. Trimming removed 3 bases from V and 0 bases from J; junction bases left unmatched: 3. This CDR3 has 15 residues. Germline V gives CDR1 SGHRS, CDR2 YFSETQ. In nucleotides, the CDR3 is TGCGCCAGCAGCTCGGGACAGGGACTGAACACTGAAGCTTTCTTT. Translated: CASSSGQGLNTEAFF.

The chain combines TRBV11-3 with TRBJ1-2; unclear D gene. Trimming took 5 bases from V and 5 from J, leaving 15 bases between them. CDR3 length equals 14 residues. CDR1 SGHNT and CDR2 YENEEA come from the germline V gene. The CDR3 here is CASSLREGGYGYTF. The CDR3 nucleotides read TGTGCCAGCAGCCTTAGAGAAGGAGGGTATGGCTACACCTTC.

The chain recombines TRBV10-3 with TRBJ2-3; perhaps TRBD2 as D (6 bases). The CDR3 has 15 residues. From germline, CDR1 is ENHRY and CDR2 SYGVKD. V gave up 10 bases and J gave up 1 base, with 18 bases separating them. In DNA form, the CDR3 reads TGTGCCACACAACCGGGAGCCAGAGGCACAGATACGCAGTATTTT. Translation gives CATQPGARGTDTQYF.

This clone has just one count. V gene TRBV5-1 combines with J gene TRBJ2-5; TRBD2 matches 16 bases. V lost 4 bases, J lost 5 bases, and 8 bases stayed unmatched. The CDR3 has 17 amino acids. From germline, CDR1 is SGHRS and CDR2 YFSETQ. CDR3 sequence: CASSPGTSGGARETQYF. The DNA of the CDR3 is TGCGCCAGCAGCCCAGGGACTAGCGGGGGGGCTCGGGAGACCCAGTACTTC.

The chain joins TRBV11-2 to TRBJ2-1; 9 bases align to TRBD2. The CDR3 has 18 amino acids. V trimming: 5 bases; J trimming: 2 bases; junction bases outside the gene matches: 13. CDR1 is SGHAT, CDR2 FQNNGV, per germline. The CDR3 is CASSRTPKTSGTYNEQFF. Here the CDR3 DNA reads TGTGCCAGCAGCCGTACCCCAAAGACTAGCGGAACCTACAATGAGCAGTTCTTC.

This clone was picked up a small number of times. V is TRBV5-5 and J is TRBJ2-7, with a tentative D call TRBD2 (5 bases). The CDR3 is 12 residues long. The germline gives CDR1 SGHKS, CDR2 YYEKEE (reference sequence). Deletions cut 2 bases from V and 4 bases from J, with 7 bases between. For the CDR3, the DNA is TGTGCCAGCAGCTTCGGAGGTTACGAGCAGTACGTC. It translates to CASSFGGYEQYV.

The rearrangement joins TRBV25-1 to TRBJ2-1; no clear D gene. V was trimmed by 1 base and J by 0 bases, leaving 10 bases between them. CDR3 length equals 16 residues. Germline V lookup: CDR1 MGHDK, CDR2 SYGVNS. The CDR3 loop is CASSELYTNSYNEQFF. CDR3 nucleotides: TGTGCCAGCAGTGAATTATACACCAACTCCTACAATGAGCAGTTCTTC.

V is TRBV30 and J is TRBJ1-1, with D perhaps TRBD1 (6 bases). The CDR3 sequence is 13 residues long. With 3 bases removed from V and 1 base from J, the gap between germline ends came to 9 bases. Germline lookup yields CDR1 GTSNPN and CDR2 SVGIG (reference sequence). The CDR3 DNA is TGTGCCTGGAGCTCGACAGGGAACACTGAAGCTTTCTTT. Protein sequence: CAWSSTGNTEAFF.

This chain uses TRBV27 with TRBJ1-2, with TRBD1 matching over 9 bases. The germline gives CDR1 MNHEY, CDR2 SMNVEV (reference sequence). CDR3 size: 11 residues. Trimming took 8 bases from V and 8 from J; bases not matched to a gene: 3. CDR3 in amino acids: CASRTGDGYTF. The CDR3 DNA reads TGTGCCAGCCGGACAGGGGACGGCTACACCTTC.

This chain connects TRBV6-1 to TRBJ2-3, with 8 bases identical to TRBD1. After removal of 8 bases from V and 3 bases from J, the junction contained 7 bases not matched to a gene. In germline, CDR1 is MNHNS, CDR2 SASEGT. The CDR3 extends over 14 amino acids. The CDR3 bases are TGTGCCAGCCCACCAGACAGGGGTACAGATACGCAGTATTTT. It yields the protein CASPPDRGTDTQYF.

The chain carries TRBV7-9 and TRBJ1-1; a weak D match, TRBD1 (6 bases). Trimming removed 6 bases at V and 0 bases at J, with 14 bases between. Per the germline V gene, CDR1 is SEHNR and CDR2 is FQNEAQ (reference sequence). The CDR3 extends over 15 amino acids. The CDR3 bases are TGTGCCAGCAGTGGCGTTGGACAGCTGAACACTGAAGCTTTCTTT. It encodes CASSGVGQLNTEAFF. Complete variable domain (other parts from reference TRBV7-9 and TRBJ1-1): DTGVSQNPRHKITKRGQNVTFRCDPISEHNRLYWYRQTLGQGPEFLTYFQNEAQLEKSRLLSDRFSAERPKGSFSTLEIQRTEQGDSAMYLCASSGVGQLNTEAFFGQGTRLTVV.

The chain carries TRBV6-6 and TRBJ2-3; D unresolved. The CDR3 is made up of 16 amino acids. V lost 2 bases and J 1 base, leaving 13 bases between the germline ends. The V gene's germline CDR1 is MNHNY and CDR2 SVGAGI (reference sequence). The CDR3 loop is CASSYELVVRTDTQYF. In nucleotides, the CDR3 is TGTGCCAGCAGTTACGAGCTGGTGGTACGCACAGATACGCAGTATTTT.

The chain has TRBV7-2 and TRBJ1-2, with D possibly TRBD1 on 5 matching bases. V was trimmed by 0 bases and J by 4 bases, leaving 12 bases between them. CDR1 and CDR2 from the germline V gene are SGHTA and FQGNSA. CDR3 length: 15 amino acids. CDR3 sequence: CASSLAGGGVYGYTF. The CDR3, as DNA: TGTGCCAGCAGCTTAGCCGGGGGAGGGGTCTATGGCTACACCTTC.

The chain recombines TRBV6-6 with TRBJ2-3; unclear D gene. The CDR3 runs to 11 residues. Trimming took off 6 bases at V and 5 bases at J, with 6 bases between the two ends. The germline CDR1 and CDR2 sequences are MNHNY and SVGAGI (reference sequence). The CDR3 DNA reads TGTGCCAGCAGCCAAATAGATACGCAGTATTTT. This codes for CASSQIDTQYF.

The rearrangement uses TRBV9 and TRBJ2-1; D possibly corresponds to TRBD2 (5 bases). The CDR3 runs to 14 residues. CDR1 and CDR2 (germline): SGDLS, YYNGEE. The germline V and J ends were trimmed by 3 bases and 4 bases, with 11 bases remaining between them. In DNA form, the CDR3 reads TGTGCCAGCAGCGCCCGGACTGGGTACAATGAGCAGTTCTTC. It yields the protein CASSARTGYNEQFF. Looking up the rest from reference TRBV9 and TRBJ2-1 gives the full variable domain: DSGVTQTPKHLITATGQRVTLRCSPRSGDLSVYWYQQSLDQGLQFLIQYYNGEERAKGNILERFSAQQFPDLHSELNLSSLELGDSALYFCASSARTGYNEQFFGPGTRLTVL.

The chain links TRBV7-2 to TRBJ1-4; D not resolved. V lost 1 base to trimming and J lost 4 bases, with 10 bases between them. This CDR3 has 15 residues. Germline V gene lookup returns CDR1 SGHTA and CDR2 FQGNSA. CDR3 loop: CASSLGLRDNEKLFF. The CDR3 nucleotides are TGTGCCAGCAGCTTAGGCCTTCGGGATAATGAAAAACTGTTTTTT.

V gene TRBV10-1 combines with J gene TRBJ2-5; 10 bases are a match to TRBD1. Trimming at V came to 0 bases and at J to 2 bases, leaving 3 bases not matched to a gene. The CDR3 spans 16 residues. Germline values: CDR1 WNHNN, CDR2 SYGVQD (reference sequence). The CDR3 nucleotides are TGCGCCAGCAGTGAGTCGTCGGACAGGGGGCAAGAGACCCAGTACTTC. It is translated as CASSESSDRGQETQYF.

The chain uses TRBV27 and TRBJ2-1, with 8 positions matching TRBD2. V gave up 3 bases and J gave up 10 bases; unmatched junction bases: 5. The CDR3 is made up of 13 amino acids. CDR1 and CDR2 (germline): MNHEY, SMNVEV (reference sequence). The CDR3, as DNA: TGTGCCAGCAGTTTCGGACCTAGCGGGGAGCAGTTCTTC. This encodes CASSFGPSGEQFF.

This clone turned up a few times. J is TRBJ1-5 and V is TRBV12-5; D perhaps matches TRBD1 (6 bases). This CDR3 is 14 amino acids long. Deletions cut 3 bases from V and 2 bases from J, with 8 bases between. Germline-derived CDR1 and CDR2 are LGHNT and FRNRAP. The DNA for the CDR3 is TGTGCTAGTGGTTTCTCAGGGGGCAATCAGCCCCAGCATTTT. The encoded protein is CASGFSGGNQPQHF.

The V gene is TRBV6-1, the J gene TRBJ2-3; TRBD1 is a possible D gene (7 bases). Germline-derived CDR1 and CDR2 are MNHNS and SASEGT. This CDR3 region has 16 residues. Trimming removed 1 base at V and 2 bases at J, with 13 bases between. The CDR3 DNA sequence: TGTGCCAGCAGTGAAGAGGCGGGACAGATCACAGATACGCAGTATTTT. Translation gives CASSEEAGQITDTQYF.

This clone was counted once. This chain uses TRBV2 with TRBJ1-6; D is unresolved. CDR3 length equals 15 residues. Germline V CDR1 and CDR2: SNHLY, FYNNEI. V shed 7 bases and J shed 9 bases, with 19 bases lying between them. CDR3 residues: CASTDSGIGSSPLHF. CDR3 bases: TGTGCCAGCACCGACTCGGGGATTGGGAGTTCACCCCTCCACTTT.

The chain uses TRBV13 and TRBJ2-2; D gene unclear. The CDR3 runs to 13 residues. Trimming removed 6 bases from V and 0 bases from J, with 5 bases in between. Germline-derived CDR1 and CDR2 are PRHDT and FYEKMQ (reference sequence). CDR3 protein: CASSNTNTGELFF. The CDR3, as DNA: TGTGCCAGCAGTAACACGAACACCGGGGAGCTGTTTTTT.

The chain joins TRBV7-2 to TRBJ1-1; D call uncertain. This CDR3 contains 14 residues. V lost 5 bases to trimming and J lost 1 base, with 11 bases between them. In germline, CDR1 is SGHTA, CDR2 FQGNSA. CDR3 sequence (DNA): TGTGCCAGCAGCGTCAAGTCAGGGAACACTGAAGCTTTCTTT. Encoded protein: CASSVKSGNTEAFF.

CDR3 protein: CASSRRTVQSNYGYTF. The CDR3 DNA sequence: TGTGCCAGCAGCCGACGGACAGTACAGTCTAACTATGGCTACACCTTC. The chain is built from TRBV7-8 and TRBJ1-2, with D maybe TRBD1 (6 bases). Deletions cut 5 bases from V and 0 bases from J, with 16 bases between. Germline V CDR1 and CDR2: SGHVS, FQNEAQ. This CDR3 has 16 amino acids.

The J gene is TRBJ1-1, the V gene TRBV30; D perhaps matches TRBD1 (5 bases). Trimming stripped 4 bases from V and 2 bases from J, with 14 bases between. The CDR3 totals 14 residues. The germline CDR1 and CDR2 sequences are GTSNPN and SVGIG (reference sequence). The CDR3 loop is CAWKHQGRNTEAFF. CDR3 sequence (DNA): TGTGCCTGGAAGCACCAGGGTCGTAACACTGAAGCTTTCTTT.

This chain joins TRBV7-9 and TRBJ1-2; no clear D gene. The germline gives CDR1 SEHNR, CDR2 FQNEAQ (reference sequence). The CDR3 contains 13 residues. The ends were cut back, 7 bases at V and 8 bases at J, with 17 bases in the middle. Here the CDR3 reads CASTPPLAEGYTF. CDR3 in DNA: TGTGCCAGCACCCCACCCTTGGCAGAAGGCTACACCTTC.